A single sample gave rise to the 6 T cell receptor beta chains below, sequenced in a study of beta chain features in type 1 diabetes (dated by TCRdb to about 2018). For these TCRs, the target antigens are not known. The library was produced with the immunoSEQ multiplex PCR assay. The High Capacity cDNA Reverse Transcription Kit was used to reverse transcribe all of the isolated RNA, meaning that expressed TCRB transcripts were what got sequenced. TCRdb holds this immuneACCESS table with in-frame rearrangements only. Some clones are missing; in checked studies, unresolved V genes explain under half, and the rest has no known cause. The sample records 300,000 to 400,000 clones, 9.6% of which are singletons. The ten largest clones add up to roughly 0.6% of the sample. Broader findings and caveats from the paper: In all four CD4+ subsets, TCRB CDR3 length was moderately but significantly shorter in type 1 diabetes patients.

The sample was central memory CD4+ T cells from blood. The receptor source for this set is a man aged 25-40 years with type 1 diabetes.

This clone appeared a few times. This chain connects TRBV27 to TRBJ1-2; TRBD1 aligns across 8 bases. The CDR3 is 15 residues long. Germline assignment: CDR1 MNHEY and CDR2 SMNVEV (reference sequence). V was clipped by 5 bases and J by 8 bases; unmatched bases: 13. In nucleotides, the CDR3 is TGTGCCAGCAGTAAGACAGGGGACCTGGTCTTCGGCTACACCTTC. This encodes CASSKTGDLVFGYTF.

In its sample, this clone was seen a few times. The rearrangement links TRBV30 to TRBJ2-5; 15 bases map to TRBD2. The junction had 6 bases not matched to a gene; V was cut back by 5 bases and J by 5 bases. The CDR3 is made up of 15 amino acids. From germline, CDR1 is GTSNPN and CDR2 SVGIG (reference sequence). The CDR3 DNA is TGTGCCTGGTCACCCGGGACTAGCGGGAGGGAGACCCAGTACTTC. This gives the protein CAWSPGTSGRETQYF.

The chain links TRBV10-3 to TRBJ2-7; 8 nucleotides match TRBD2. With 7 bases clipped from V and 5 bases from J, the junction kept 10 bases outside the gene matches. This CDR3 has 14 residues. CDR1 ENHRY and CDR2 SYGVKD come from the germline V gene. Here the CDR3 reads CAITTASGSHEQYF. The CDR3 DNA follows: TGTGCCATCACCACGGCTAGCGGGTCCCACGAGCAGTACTTC.

This clone appeared many times. This CDR3 reads CASSFSSGSYEQYF. DNA for the CDR3: TGTGCCAGCAGCTTCTCTAGCGGGAGTTACGAGCAGTACTTC. This sequence joins TRBV7-9 and TRBJ2-7; 10 bases are shared with TRBD2. This CDR3 contains 14 residues. Germline assignment: CDR1 SEHNR and CDR2 FQNEAQ (reference sequence). Losses at the gene ends were 3 bases for V and 4 bases for J; bases not matched to a gene: 3. Full variable domain (remainder filled in from reference TRBV7-9 and TRBJ2-7): DTGVSQNPRHKITKRGQNVTFRCDPISEHNRLYWYRQTLGQGPEFLTYFQNEAQLEKSRLLSDRFSAERPKGSFSTLEIQRTEQGDSAMYLCASSFSSGSYEQYFGPGTRLTVT.

V usage is TRBV7-8 and J usage is TRBJ2-7; TRBD2 might be the D (5 bases). Germline V CDR1 and CDR2: SGHVS, FQNEAQ. The ends were cut back, 2 bases at V and 4 bases at J, with 15 bases in the middle. CDR3 length: 15 amino acids. The CDR3 loop reads CASSLISGSVYEQYF. DNA for the CDR3: TGTGCCAGCAGCTTAATATCAGGTAGCGTTTACGAGCAGTACTTC.

The rearrangement joins TRBV27 to TRBJ1-5; TRBD1 might be the D (6 bases). This CDR3 has 15 residues. CDR1 is MNHEY, CDR2 SMNVEV, per germline (reference sequence). V dropped 6 bases and J dropped 0 bases, with 12 bases sitting between them. CDR3 region: CASRRGGYSNQPQHF. CDR3 nucleotides: TGTGCCAGCAGGAGGGGGGGCTATAGCAATCAGCCCCAGCATTTT.